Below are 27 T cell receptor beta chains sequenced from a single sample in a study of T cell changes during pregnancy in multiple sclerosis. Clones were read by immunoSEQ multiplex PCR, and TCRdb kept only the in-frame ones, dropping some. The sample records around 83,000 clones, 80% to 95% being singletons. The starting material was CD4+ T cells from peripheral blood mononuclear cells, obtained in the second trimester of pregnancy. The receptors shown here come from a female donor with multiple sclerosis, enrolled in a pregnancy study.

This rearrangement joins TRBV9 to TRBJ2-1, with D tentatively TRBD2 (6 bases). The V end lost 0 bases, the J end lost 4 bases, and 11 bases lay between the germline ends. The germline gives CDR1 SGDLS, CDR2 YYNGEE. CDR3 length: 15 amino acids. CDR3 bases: TGTGCCAGCAGCGTAGCTGGGACTTCATACAATGAGCAGTTCTTC. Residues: CASSVAGTSYNEQFF. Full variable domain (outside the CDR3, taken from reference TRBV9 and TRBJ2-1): DSGVTQTPKHLITATGQRVTLRCSPRSGDLSVYWYQQSLDQGLQFLIQYYNGEERAKGNILERFSAQQFPDLHSELNLSSLELGDSALYFCASSVAGTSYNEQFFGPGTRLTVL.

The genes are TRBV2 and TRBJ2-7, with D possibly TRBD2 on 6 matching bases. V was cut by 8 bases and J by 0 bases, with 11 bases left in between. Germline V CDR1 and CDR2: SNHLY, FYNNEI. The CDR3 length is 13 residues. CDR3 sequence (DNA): TGTGCCAGCGGGCGGGGTTACTCCTACGAGCAGTACTTC. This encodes CASGRGYSYEQYF.

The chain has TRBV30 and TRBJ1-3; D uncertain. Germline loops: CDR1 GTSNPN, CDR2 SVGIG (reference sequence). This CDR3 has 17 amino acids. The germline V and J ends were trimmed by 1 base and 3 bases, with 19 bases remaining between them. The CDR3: CAWSASRGLIVGNTIYF. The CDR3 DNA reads TGTGCCTGGAGTGCTTCCCGAGGGCTAATTGTTGGAAACACCATATATTTT.

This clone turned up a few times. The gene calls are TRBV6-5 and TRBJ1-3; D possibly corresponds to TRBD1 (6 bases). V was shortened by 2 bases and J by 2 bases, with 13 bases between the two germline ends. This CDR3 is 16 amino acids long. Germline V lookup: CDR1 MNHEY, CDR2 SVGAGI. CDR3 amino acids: CASSYGGRYAGNTIYF. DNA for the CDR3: TGTGCCAGCAGTTACGGGGGCAGGTATGCTGGAAACACCATATATTTT.

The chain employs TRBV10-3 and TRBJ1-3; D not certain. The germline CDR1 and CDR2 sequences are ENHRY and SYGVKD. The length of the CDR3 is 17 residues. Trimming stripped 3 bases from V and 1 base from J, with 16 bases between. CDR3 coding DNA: TGTGCCATCAGTGAAGATGGCAGGCCCCTATCTGGAAACACCATATATTTT. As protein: CAISEDGRPLSGNTIYF.

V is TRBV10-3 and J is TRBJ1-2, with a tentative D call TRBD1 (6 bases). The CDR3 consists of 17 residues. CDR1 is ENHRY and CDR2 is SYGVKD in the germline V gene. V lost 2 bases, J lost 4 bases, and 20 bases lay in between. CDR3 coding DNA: TGTGCCATCAGTGAGGCTAACGCGGACAGTAGCCCCTATGGCTACACCTTC. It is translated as CAISEANADSSPYGYTF.

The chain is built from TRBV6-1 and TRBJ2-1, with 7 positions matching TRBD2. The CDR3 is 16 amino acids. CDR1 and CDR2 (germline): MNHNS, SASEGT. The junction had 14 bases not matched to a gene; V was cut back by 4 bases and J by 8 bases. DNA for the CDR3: TGTGCCAGCAGTGGCCAGTTCGGGGGGACCAAGTATGAGCAGTTCTTC. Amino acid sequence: CASSGQFGGTKYEQFF.

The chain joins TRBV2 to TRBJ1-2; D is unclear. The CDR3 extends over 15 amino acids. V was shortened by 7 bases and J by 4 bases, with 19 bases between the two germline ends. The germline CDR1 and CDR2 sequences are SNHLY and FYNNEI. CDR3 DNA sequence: TGTGCCAGCAAGTCCGGCAGCTCGGAGACCTATGGCTACACCTTC. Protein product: CASKSGSSETYGYTF.

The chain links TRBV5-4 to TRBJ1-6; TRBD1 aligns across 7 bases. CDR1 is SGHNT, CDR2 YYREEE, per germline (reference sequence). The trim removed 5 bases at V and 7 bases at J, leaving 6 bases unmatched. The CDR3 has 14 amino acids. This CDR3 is CASRLGTANSPLHF. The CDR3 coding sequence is TGTGCCAGCAGGTTAGGGACAGCGAATTCACCCCTCCACTTT. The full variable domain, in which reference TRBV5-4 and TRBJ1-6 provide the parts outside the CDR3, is ETGVTQSPTHLIKTRGQQVTLRCSSQSGHNTVSWYQQALGQGPQFIFQYYREEENGRGNFPPRFSGLQFPNYSSELNVNALELDDSALYLCASRLGTANSPLHFGNGTRLTVT.

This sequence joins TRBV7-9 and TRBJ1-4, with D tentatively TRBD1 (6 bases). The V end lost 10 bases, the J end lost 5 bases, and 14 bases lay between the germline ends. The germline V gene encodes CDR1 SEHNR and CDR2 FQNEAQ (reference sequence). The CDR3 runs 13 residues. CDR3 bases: TGTGCCACCCAGGGGACGATGAATGAAAAACTGTTTTTT. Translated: CATQGTMNEKLFF.

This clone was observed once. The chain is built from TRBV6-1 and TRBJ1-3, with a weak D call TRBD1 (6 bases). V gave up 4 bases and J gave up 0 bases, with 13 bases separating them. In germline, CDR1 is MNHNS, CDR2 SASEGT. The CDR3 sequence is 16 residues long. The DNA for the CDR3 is TGTGCCAGCAGTGTAGGACAGATGAACTCTGGAAACACCATATATTTT. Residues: CASSVGQMNSGNTIYF.

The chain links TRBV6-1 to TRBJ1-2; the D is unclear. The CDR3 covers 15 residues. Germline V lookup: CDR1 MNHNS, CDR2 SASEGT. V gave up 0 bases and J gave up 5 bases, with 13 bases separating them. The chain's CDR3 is CASSEAAGFEYGYTF. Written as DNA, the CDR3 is TGTGCCAGCAGTGAAGCTGCCGGGTTTGAATATGGCTACACCTTC.

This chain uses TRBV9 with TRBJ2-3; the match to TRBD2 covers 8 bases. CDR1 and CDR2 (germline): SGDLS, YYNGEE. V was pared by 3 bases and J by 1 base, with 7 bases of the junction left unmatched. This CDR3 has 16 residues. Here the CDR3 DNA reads TGTGCCAGCAGCGCGTTAGCGGGGAGGGGCACAGATACGCAGTATTTT. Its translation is CASSALAGRGTDTQYF.

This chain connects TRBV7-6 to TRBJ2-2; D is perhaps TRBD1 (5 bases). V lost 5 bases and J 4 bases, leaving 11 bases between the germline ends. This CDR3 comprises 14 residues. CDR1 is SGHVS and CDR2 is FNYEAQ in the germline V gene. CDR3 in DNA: TGTGCCAGCAGCGGATCAGGGTCCACCGGGGAGCTGTTTTTT. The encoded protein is CASSGSGSTGELFF.

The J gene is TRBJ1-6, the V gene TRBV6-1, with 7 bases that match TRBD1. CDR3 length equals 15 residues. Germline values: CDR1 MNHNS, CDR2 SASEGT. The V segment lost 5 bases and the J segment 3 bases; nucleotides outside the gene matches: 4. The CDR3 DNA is TGTGCCAGCAGTCACAGGGGCAACTATAATTCACCCCTCCACTTT. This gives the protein CASSHRGNYNSPLHF.

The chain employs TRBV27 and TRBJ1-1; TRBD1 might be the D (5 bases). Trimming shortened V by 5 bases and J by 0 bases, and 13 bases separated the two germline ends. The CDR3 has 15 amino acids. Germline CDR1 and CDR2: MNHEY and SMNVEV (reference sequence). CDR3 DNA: TGTGCCAGCAGTCGACGGGGGGACCTGAACACTGAAGCTTTCTTT. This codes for CASSRRGDLNTEAFF.

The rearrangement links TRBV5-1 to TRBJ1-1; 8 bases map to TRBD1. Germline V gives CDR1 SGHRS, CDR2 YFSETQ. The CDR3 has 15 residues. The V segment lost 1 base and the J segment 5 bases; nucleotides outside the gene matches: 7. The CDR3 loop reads CASSLSPGGYTEAFF. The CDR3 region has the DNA TGCGCCAGCAGCTTGAGTCCAGGGGGCTATACTGAAGCTTTCTTT.

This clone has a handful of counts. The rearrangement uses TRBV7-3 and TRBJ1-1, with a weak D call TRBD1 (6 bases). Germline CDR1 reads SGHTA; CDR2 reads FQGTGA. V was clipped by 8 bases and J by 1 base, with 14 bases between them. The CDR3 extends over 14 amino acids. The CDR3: CASVRGGSNTEAFF. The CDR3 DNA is TGTGCCAGCGTCCGAGGGGGTTCGAACACTGAAGCTTTCTTT.

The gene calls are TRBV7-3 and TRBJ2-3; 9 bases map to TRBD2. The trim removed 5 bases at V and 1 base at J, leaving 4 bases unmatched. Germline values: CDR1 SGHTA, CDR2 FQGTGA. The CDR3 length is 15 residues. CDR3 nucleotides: TGTGCCAGCAGCGCCCTAGCGGGACGCACAGATACGCAGTATTTT. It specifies CASSALAGRTDTQYF.

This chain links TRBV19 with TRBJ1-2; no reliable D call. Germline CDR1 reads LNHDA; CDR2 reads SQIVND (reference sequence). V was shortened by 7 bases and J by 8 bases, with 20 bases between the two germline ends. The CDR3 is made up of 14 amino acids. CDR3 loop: CASKTGWEGEGYTF. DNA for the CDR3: TGTGCCAGTAAGACGGGTTGGGAGGGCGAAGGCTACACCTTC.

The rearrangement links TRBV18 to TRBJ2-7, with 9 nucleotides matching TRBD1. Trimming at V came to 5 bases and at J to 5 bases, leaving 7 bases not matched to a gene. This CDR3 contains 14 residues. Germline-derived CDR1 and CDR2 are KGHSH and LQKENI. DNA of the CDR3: TGTGCCAGCTCAATCGGGACAGGGAAAAACGAGCAGTACTTC. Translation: CASSIGTGKNEQYF.

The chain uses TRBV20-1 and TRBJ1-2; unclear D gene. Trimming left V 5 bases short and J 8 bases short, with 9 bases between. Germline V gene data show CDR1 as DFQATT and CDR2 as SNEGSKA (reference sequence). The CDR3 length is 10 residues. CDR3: CSAGVQGYTF. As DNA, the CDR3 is TGCAGTGCTGGAGTGCAGGGCTACACCTTC.

In DNA, the CDR3 is TGTGCCAGTAAGACTAGCGGGAGGCCTTCGGGGGCCTACAATGAGCAGTTCTTC. Protein sequence: CASKTSGRPSGAYNEQFF. V and J are TRBV19 and TRBJ2-1, with 13 bases that match TRBD2. CDR3 length: 18 amino acids. Germline CDR1 and CDR2: LNHDA and SQIVND (reference sequence). V lost 7 bases, J lost 2 bases, and 11 bases stayed unmatched.

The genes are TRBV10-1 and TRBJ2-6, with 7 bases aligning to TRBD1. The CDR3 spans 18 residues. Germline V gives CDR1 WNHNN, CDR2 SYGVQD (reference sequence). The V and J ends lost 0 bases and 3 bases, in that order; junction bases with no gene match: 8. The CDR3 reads CASSESQTGIGGANVLTF. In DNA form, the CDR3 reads TGCGCCAGCAGTGAGTCGCAGACAGGGATTGGTGGGGCCAACGTCCTGACTTTC.

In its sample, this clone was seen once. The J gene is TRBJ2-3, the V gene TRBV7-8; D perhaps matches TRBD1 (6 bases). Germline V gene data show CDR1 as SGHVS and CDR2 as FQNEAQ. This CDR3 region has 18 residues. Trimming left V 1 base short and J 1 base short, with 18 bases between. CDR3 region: CASSLDPGDEFGTDTQYF. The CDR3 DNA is TGTGCCAGCAGCTTAGACCCAGGGGATGAGTTTGGCACAGATACGCAGTATTTT.

This CDR3 is CASRKDRGNTGELFF. CDR3 DNA: TGTGCCAGCAGAAAGGACAGGGGGAACACCGGGGAGCTGTTTTTT. The chain links TRBV6-4 to TRBJ2-2, with 9 bases fitting TRBD1. The CDR3 is 15 residues long. V dropped 6 bases and J dropped 1; count of bases not matched to a gene: 3. From germline, CDR1 is MRHNA and CDR2 SNTAGT.

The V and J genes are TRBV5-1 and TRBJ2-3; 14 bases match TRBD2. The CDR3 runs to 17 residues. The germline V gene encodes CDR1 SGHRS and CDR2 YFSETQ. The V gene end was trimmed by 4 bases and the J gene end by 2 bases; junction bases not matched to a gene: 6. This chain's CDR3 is CASSPGTSGSFTDTQYF. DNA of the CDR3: TGCGCCAGCAGCCCCGGGACTAGCGGGAGTTTCACAGATACGCAGTATTTT.